These 31 T cell receptor beta chains were sequenced from one sample in a study of response to subunit inactivated influenza vaccine. TCRdb passed the RT-PCR reads through MiXCR, listing each CDR3 protein once. The table includes approximately 700,000 distinct CDR3 sequences, around 13% detected once. The starting material was PBMCs from blood, obtained around 14 days before vaccination. These receptors all stem from a man aged 50 to 59 who received an inactivated influenza vaccine.

This clonotype was counted only a few times. CDR3 nucleotides: TGTGCCAGCAGCTTTGTGACAGACACAGATACGCAGTATTTT. Its translation: CASSFVTDTDTQYF. V gene TRBV7-8 combines with J gene TRBJ2-3; tentatively, D is TRBD1 (5 bases). Trimming cost V 3 bases and J 2 bases, with 9 bases left between them. The CDR3 runs to 14 residues. The germline CDR1 and CDR2 sequences are SGHVS and FQNEAQ.

The chain recombines TRBV2 with TRBJ1-6; 9 bases map to TRBD1. The trim removed 8 bases at V and 4 bases at J, leaving 3 bases unmatched. Germline CDR1 is SNHLY and CDR2 is FYNNEI. The CDR3 has 14 residues. CDR3 protein: CASSGTGYNSPLHF. CDR3 DNA: TGTGCCAGCTCCGGGACAGGGTATAATTCACCCCTCCACTTT. Using reference TRBV2 and TRBJ1-6 for the parts outside the CDR3, the full variable domain is EPEVTQTPSHQVTQMGQEVILRCVPISNHLYFYWYRQILGQKVEFLVSFYNNEISEKSEIFDDQFSVERPDGSNFTLKIRSTKLEDSAMYFCASSGTGYNSPLHFGNGTRLTVT.

This clonotype was counted only a few times. The chain recombines TRBV4-2 with TRBJ2-7; 9 nucleotides match TRBD1. This CDR3 has 16 residues. The trim removed 3 bases at V and 1 base at J, leaving 7 bases unmatched. CDR1 LGHNA and CDR2 YNFKEQ come from the germline V gene. CDR3: CASSHSGTGPSYEQYF. The CDR3 DNA reads TGTGCCAGCAGCCACTCGGGGACAGGGCCTTCCTACGAGCAGTACTTC.

This clonotype was detected ten times or more. The chain uses TRBV6-1 and TRBJ2-1; D unresolved. Germline CDR1 is MNHNS and CDR2 is SASEGT. V was pared by 4 bases and J by 1 base, with 14 bases between. This CDR3 comprises 16 residues. The CDR3 bases are TGTGCCAGCAGTGGGGCGGATAGTAATTCCTACAATGAGCAGTTCTTC. It specifies CASSGADSNSYNEQFF.

This clonotype was seen at least ten times. V and J are TRBV5-1 and TRBJ1-5; 8 nucleotides align to TRBD1. CDR1 is SGHRS and CDR2 is YFSETQ in the germline V gene. CDR3 size: 15 residues. With V trimmed by 4 bases and J by 5 bases, 8 bases remained unmatched. For the CDR3, the DNA is TGCGCCAGCAGCATAGGACAGGGCCCCCATCAGCCCCAGCATTTT. Protein product: CASSIGQGPHQPQHF.

The rearrangement joins TRBV7-2 to TRBJ2-5, with 8 bases lining up with TRBD2. This CDR3 spans 16 amino acids. V gave up 1 base and J gave up 5 bases; unmatched junction bases: 9. Germline CDR1 reads SGHTA; CDR2 reads FQGNSA. The CDR3 reads CASSLEGLVTGETQYF. The CDR3 bases are TGTGCCAGCAGCTTAGAGGGACTAGTAACGGGGGAGACCCAGTACTTC. The full variable domain, its missing parts supplied by reference TRBV7-2 and TRBJ2-5, is GAGVSQSPSNKVTEKGKDVELRCDPISGHTALYWYRQSLGQGLEFLIYFQGNSAPDKSGLPSDRFSAERTGGSVSTLTIQRTQQEDSAVYLCASSLEGLVTGETQYFGPGTRLLVL.

This clonotype was seen at least ten times. The rearrangement uses TRBV7-2 and TRBJ2-1; D might be TRBD1 or TRBD2, each matching 5 bases. CDR1 and CDR2 (germline): SGHTA, FQGNSA. The CDR3 runs 16 residues. Trimming left V 2 bases short and J 0 bases short, with 11 bases between. The CDR3 loop is CASSLLGVGSYNEQFF. The CDR3 DNA sequence: TGTGCCAGCAGCTTACTGGGGGTTGGCTCCTACAATGAGCAGTTCTTC.

The chain has TRBV9 and TRBJ1-1; the match to TRBD1 covers 9 bases. Germline-derived CDR1 and CDR2 are SGDLS and YYNGEE. V lost 4 bases to trimming and J lost 3 bases; unmatched junction nucleotides: 7. The CDR3 covers 15 residues. DNA for the CDR3: TGTGCCAGCAGCCCCTACCGGACAGGGGACACTGAAGCTTTCTTT. It translates to CASSPYRTGDTEAFF. Together with reference TRBV9 and TRBJ1-1, the CDR3 gives the full variable domain: DSGVTQTPKHLITATGQRVTLRCSPRSGDLSVYWYQQSLDQGLQFLIQYYNGEERAKGNILERFSAQQFPDLHSELNLSSLELGDSALYFCASSPYRTGDTEAFFGQGTRLTVV.

The rearrangement joins TRBV5-5 to TRBJ2-2, with 8 bases identical to TRBD1. In germline, CDR1 is SGHKS, CDR2 YYEKEE (reference sequence). The CDR3 totals 15 residues. V lost 5 bases and J lost 3; bases outside the gene matches: 6. The CDR3 region has the DNA TGTGCCAGCAGGCAGGGGGCTGGGGACACCGGGGAGCTGTTTTTT. Amino acids: CASRQGAGDTGELFF. The whole variable domain, remainder taken from reference TRBV5-5 and TRBJ2-2, is DAGVTQSPTHLIKTRGQQVTLRCSPISGHKSVSWYQQVLGQGPQFIFQYYEKEERGRGNFPDRFSARQFPNYSSELNVNALLLGDSALYLCASRQGAGDTGELFFGEGSRLTVL.

This chain's CDR3 is CASSRTSAHTDTQYF. The CDR3 bases are TGTGCCAGCTCACGAACTAGCGCCCACACAGATACGCAGTATTTT. The V call is TRBV18, the J call TRBJ2-3; TRBD2 matches 7 bases. The V gene end was trimmed by 4 bases and the J gene end by 2 bases; junction bases not matched to a gene: 6. The CDR3 totals 15 residues. The V gene's germline CDR1 is KGHSH and CDR2 LQKENI.

This clonotype occurred many times. CDR3 DNA sequence: TGTGCCAGCAGCTCAGGCGCGAACACCGGGGAGCTGTTTTTT. Translating gives CASSSGANTGELFF. V and J are TRBV7-9 and TRBJ2-2; D is undetermined. The CDR3 loop spans 14 amino acids. The germline gives CDR1 SEHNR, CDR2 FQNEAQ (reference sequence). With 4 bases removed from V and 0 bases from J, the gap between germline ends came to 6 bases.

This chain uses TRBV28 with TRBJ2-2; TRBD2 matches 7 bases. V lost 6 bases, J lost 4 bases, and 5 bases stayed unmatched. CDR1 and CDR2 from the germline V gene are MDHEN and SYDVKM. The CDR3 runs to 14 residues. The CDR3 bases are TGTGCCAGCAGACTTACTAGCGCCACCGGGGAGCTGTTTTTT. This encodes CASRLTSATGELFF.

This clonotype was seen only a few times. The V and J genes are TRBV12-3 or TRBV12-4 and TRBJ2-7; D may be TRBD1 or TRBD2 (7 bases each). The length of the CDR3 is 16 residues. V dropped 2 bases and J dropped 0 bases, with 14 bases sitting between them. The CDR3: CASSLNTRGGSYEQYF. The DNA of the CDR3 is TGTGCCAGCAGTTTAAACACCAGGGGGGGCTCCTACGAGCAGTACTTC.

Remarks on this clonotype: This may stem from a read error, because a much larger clone lies one nucleotide away. The chain uses TRBV5-1 and TRBJ2-1, with 12 bases identical to TRBD2. The V gene's germline CDR1 is SGHRS and CDR2 YFSETQ. There are 15 residues in the CDR3. Unmatched junction bases numbered 4, after V lost 0 bases and J lost 9 bases. The CDR3 spells CASSLASGGAGEQFF. CDR3 sequence (DNA): TGCGCCAGCAGCTTGGCTAGCGGGGGGGCCGGTGAGCAGTTCTTC.

This clonotype was seen ten or more times. The chain joins TRBV12-3 or TRBV12-4 to TRBJ1-1; D is undetermined. The CDR3 spans 13 residues. V lost 5 bases to trimming and J lost 0 bases, with 7 bases between them. The CDR3 here is CASSNLMNTEAFF. The CDR3 DNA follows: TGTGCCAGCAGTAACCTTATGAACACTGAAGCTTTCTTT.

J is TRBJ2-3 and V is TRBV27; D is undetermined. V was clipped by 6 bases and J by 2 bases, with 18 bases between them. This CDR3 is 16 amino acids long. From germline, CDR1 is MNHEY and CDR2 SMNVEV (reference sequence). This CDR3 reads CASSPPPRTNTDTQYF. In DNA, the CDR3 is TGTGCCAGCAGCCCTCCCCCGAGAACCAACACAGATACGCAGTATTTT.

This clonotype was detected a few times. This chain joins TRBV3-1 and TRBJ2-7; D possibly corresponds to TRBD1 (6 bases). V lost 6 bases and J lost 3, with 15 bases in between. The CDR3 contains 14 residues. Germline CDR1 reads LGHDT; CDR2 reads YNNKEL (reference sequence). CDR3 protein: CASSTQGIGYEQYF. DNA of the CDR3: TGTGCCAGCAGTACTCAGGGGATAGGCTACGAGCAGTACTTC.

V is TRBV5-1 and J is TRBJ2-3; TRBD2 matches 7 bases. The germline gives CDR1 SGHRS, CDR2 YFSETQ. There are 15 residues in the CDR3. With V trimmed by 2 bases and J by 4 bases, 7 bases remained unmatched. This CDR3 reads CASSFTGGRSDTQYF. The CDR3 DNA reads as TGCGCCAGCAGCTTTACGGGAGGAAGGTCAGATACGCAGTATTTT.

This clonotype was counted between two and nine times. The V call is TRBV20-1, the J call TRBJ2-5, with D unclear. Germline CDR1 reads DFQATT; CDR2 reads SNEGSKA (reference sequence). The CDR3 extends over 10 amino acids. Trimming removed 5 bases at V and 5 bases at J, with 6 bases between. In nucleotides, the CDR3 is TGCAGTGCTTCCGAGGAGACCCAGTACTTC. It yields the protein CSASEETQYF.

The genes are TRBV9 and TRBJ2-1, with TRBD2 identical over 9 bases. Trimming cost V 2 bases and J 7 bases; bases outside gene matches: 7. The CDR3 totals 15 residues. Germline lookup yields CDR1 SGDLS and CDR2 YYNGEE. The CDR3 sequence is CASSVPGLAGNEQFF. CDR3 in DNA: TGTGCCAGCAGCGTCCCGGGACTAGCAGGTAATGAGCAGTTCTTC.

This clonotype was seen only a few times. V usage is TRBV6-6 and J usage is TRBJ2-7; D is uncertain. V was cut by 6 bases and J by 7 bases, with 16 bases left in between. This CDR3 comprises 13 residues. Germline-derived CDR1 and CDR2 are MNHNY and SVGAGI (reference sequence). CDR3 in DNA: TGTGCCAGCAGCCTCACCGCCCCGTTGGAGCAGTACTTC. It is translated as CASSLTAPLEQYF.

V usage is TRBV6-2 or TRBV6-3 and J usage is TRBJ1-5, with D unresolved. Trimming removed 6 bases from V and 3 bases from J, with 18 bases in between. CDR3 length equals 16 residues. CDR1 and CDR2 from the germline V gene are MNHEY and SVGEGT. The CDR3 region is CASRGLEGSVNQPQHF. DNA of the CDR3: TGTGCCAGCAGGGGCCTAGAGGGCTCGGTCAATCAGCCCCAGCATTTT.

This clonotype showed up just a few times. The chain employs TRBV7-2 and TRBJ2-2, with 11 nucleotides matching TRBD1. The trim removed 5 bases at V and 4 bases at J, leaving 6 bases unmatched. The CDR3 is made up of 16 amino acids. The germline V gene encodes CDR1 SGHTA and CDR2 FQGNSA. DNA for the CDR3: TGTGCCAGCAGCCTCCGGGACAGGGGGAGCACCGGGGAGCTGTTTTTT. This codes for CASSLRDRGSTGELFF.

The CDR3 protein is CASILSGGLNTGELFF. The CDR3 DNA follows: TGTGCCAGCATCCTTAGCGGGGGCCTCAACACCGGGGAGCTGTTTTTT. This rearrangement joins TRBV6-1 to TRBJ2-2, with TRBD2 identical over 9 bases. V was pared by 7 bases and J by 2 bases, with 8 bases of the junction left unmatched. The CDR3 has 16 residues. From germline, CDR1 is MNHNS and CDR2 SASEGT.

This clonotype was seen repeatedly, ten times or more. This sequence joins TRBV11-2 and TRBJ2-7; TRBD1 aligns across 11 bases. Losses at the gene ends were 6 bases for V and 4 bases for J; bases not matched to a gene: 5. The CDR3 extends over 14 amino acids. The germline gives CDR1 SGHAT, CDR2 FQNNGV. The CDR3: CASSMGTGGYEQYF. The CDR3 nucleotides are TGTGCCAGCAGTATGGGGACAGGGGGTTACGAGCAGTACTTC.

This clonotype showed up just a few times. The rearrangement links TRBV7-2 to TRBJ1-1; D may be TRBD1 (6 bases). Trimming removed 2 bases at V and 4 bases at J, with 11 bases between. The germline CDR1 and CDR2 sequences are SGHTA and FQGNSA. This CDR3 region has 14 residues. The CDR3 region has the DNA TGTGCCAGCAGCTTAAAGGTCAGGGGCACTGAAGCTTTCTTT. It is translated as CASSLKVRGTEAFF.

At least ten counts were recorded for this clonotype. The chain combines TRBV7-2 with TRBJ1-1; no definite D call. CDR1 SGHTA and CDR2 FQGNSA come from the germline V gene. V gave up 1 base and J gave up 0 bases, with 6 bases separating them. The CDR3 sequence is 14 residues long. The CDR3 nucleotides read TGTGCCAGCAGCTTAGTCCGGATGAACACTGAAGCTTTCTTT. It yields the protein CASSLVRMNTEAFF.

Ten or more counts support this clonotype. The chain recombines TRBV5-1 with TRBJ2-2; TRBD1 matches at 8 bases. From germline, CDR1 is SGHRS and CDR2 YFSETQ. CDR3 size: 14 residues. V trimming: 2 bases; J trimming: 5 bases; junction bases outside the gene matches: 2. CDR3 nucleotide sequence: TGCGCCAGCAGCTTTGACAGGGGAACCGGGGAGCTGTTTTTT. Amino acid sequence: CASSFDRGTGELFF. The variable domain in full, completed from reference TRBV5-1 and TRBJ2-2, reads KAGVTQTPRYLIKTRGQQVTLSCSPISGHRSVSWYQQTPGQGLQFLFEYFSETQRNKGNFPGRFSGRQFSNSRSEMNVSTLELGDSALYLCASSFDRGTGELFFGEGSRLTVL.

This clonotype appeared many times. This chain connects TRBV12-3 or TRBV12-4 to TRBJ2-7; D remains ambiguous. Trimming stripped 3 bases from V and 3 bases from J, with 9 bases between. The CDR3 sequence is 13 residues long. The CDR3 region is CASSFGPLYEQYF. The CDR3 nucleotides are TGTGCCAGCAGTTTTGGCCCCCTCTACGAGCAGTACTTC.

This clonotype was observed a handful of times. The J gene is TRBJ2-7, the V gene TRBV2; tentative D call: TRBD2 (6 bases). V lost 6 bases, J lost 2 bases, and 17 bases lay in between. The CDR3 loop spans 15 amino acids. Germline V lookup: CDR1 SNHLY, CDR2 FYNNEI. The CDR3 nucleotides are TGTGCCAGCAGGGAACATCGACTAGGGGCCTACGAGCAGTACTTC. Translating gives CASREHRLGAYEQYF.

The chain carries TRBV24-1 and TRBJ2-1; D not resolved. V was shortened by 3 bases and J by 9 bases, with 20 bases between the two germline ends. The CDR3 covers 16 residues. Germline V CDR1 and CDR2: KGHDR, SFDVKD. This CDR3 reads CATSDDRVGFSREQFF. Here the CDR3 DNA reads TGTGCCACCAGTGATGACCGAGTAGGGTTTTCGCGTGAGCAGTTCTTC.